The 11 T cell receptor beta chains below come from one sample, sequenced in a study of CD8+CD57+ T cells in acquired aplastic anemia. Genomic DNA provided the template from which TCR beta VDJ and CDR3 profiles were obtained. TCRdb recomputed calls from the reads with MiXCR, one row per CDR3 protein. The sample consists of 150,000 to 200,000 distinct CDR3 sequences, around 45% of them appearing once. The sample taken for sequencing was sorted CD4+, CD8+, or CD8+CD57+ T cells (not recorded which) from PBMCs. The receptors here all came from a human donor in good health.

The chain employs TRBV5-1 and TRBJ1-1; D is perhaps TRBD1 (5 bases). CDR1 and CDR2 (germline): SGHRS, YFSETQ. Trimming removed 4 bases from V and 11 bases from J, with 18 bases in between. The CDR3 length is 13 residues. The CDR3 sequence: CASSHGTAGAAFF. DNA of the CDR3: TGCGCCAGCAGCCACGGGACGGCGGGAGCGGCTTTCTTT. Combining the CDR3 with reference TRBV5-1 and TRBJ1-1 gives the whole variable domain KAGVTQTPRYLIKTRGQQVTLSCSPISGHRSVSWYQQTPGQGLQFLFEYFSETQRNKGNFPGRFSGRQFSNSRSEMNVSTLELGDSALYLCASSHGTAGAAFFGQGTRLTVV.

As concerns this clonotype: One base away lies a much larger clone, so this may be a sequencing read error. The CDR3 does not close with the conserved phenylalanine or tryptophan, likely indicating a read error. Because the CDR3's place on the DNA is in doubt, the DNA is left out and the CDR3 is given as listed by TCRdb. The rearrangement uses TRBV2 and TRBJ2-1; the tabulated D call, TRBD2, remains unverified against the DNA. Both ends counted, the CDR3 spans 13 residues. Germline loops: CDR1 SNHLY, CDR2 FYNNEI. This chain's CDR3 is CASSEAGTSGSIS.

This clonotype was observed once. The V and J genes are TRBV5-1 and TRBJ2-7; D is ambiguous. There are 13 residues in the CDR3. Trimming pared 2 bases from V and 3 bases from J, leaving 9 bases between. Germline V gene data show CDR1 as SGHRS and CDR2 as YFSETQ. The DNA of the CDR3 is TGCGCCAGCAGCTTTGGAAGTAACTACGAGCAGTACTTC. This translates into CASSFGSNYEQYF.

This chain joins TRBV20-1 and TRBJ2-3; no clear D. Between the trimmed V and J ends, which lost 3 bases and 0 bases, there was a span of 7 bases. The CDR3 has 13 amino acids. Germline V lookup: CDR1 DFQATT, CDR2 SNEGSKA (reference sequence). CDR3 nucleotides: TGCAGTGCTAGCAAGGACAGCACAGATACGCAGTATTTT. This encodes CSASKDSTDTQYF.

Note on this clonotype: No conserved phenylalanine or tryptophan is present at the end of the CDR3, so a read error is the likely explanation. It is unclear where the CDR3 begins or ends on the DNA, so no DNA is shown, and the CDR3 is as TCRdb lists it. This chain connects TRBV29-1 to TRBJ1-2. The germline gives CDR1 SQVTM, CDR2 ANQGSEA. The CDR3 spans 10 residues, counting both ends. This CDR3 is CSVGVQHQLY.

This clonotype was observed many times. The gene calls are TRBV12-3 or TRBV12-4 and TRBJ1-1; D remains unclear. The CDR3 runs to 10 residues. V lost 3 bases and J 10 bases, leaving 6 bases between the germline ends. CDR3 sequence reads: CASSFGVAFF. In DNA form, the CDR3 reads TGTGCCAGCAGTTTTGGGGTAGCTTTCTTT.

This clonotype showed up just a few times. The CDR3 nucleotides are TGCGCCAGCAGCCAAACCCTAGCGGGGGGGCCCGAGACCCAGTACTTC. Encoded protein: CASSQTLAGGPETQYF. The chain joins TRBV4-1 to TRBJ2-5, with 12 positions matching TRBD2. The germline V gene encodes CDR1 MGHRA and CDR2 YSYEKL. The ends lost 2 bases at V and 5 bases at J; junction bases unmatched: 6. The CDR3 contains 16 residues.

There are a few counts of this clonotype. The V call is TRBV4-2, the J call TRBJ2-7, with 7 bases aligning to TRBD2. Germline loops: CDR1 LGHNA, CDR2 YNFKEQ. The CDR3 contains 13 residues. Trimming took 0 bases from V and 7 from J; bases not matched to a gene: 3. The CDR3 loop reads CASSQDPRGEQYF. The CDR3 DNA reads as TGTGCCAGCAGCCAAGATCCGCGGGGGGAGCAGTACTTC.

Of note for this clonotype: One end of the junction fails to match germline, which may point to a read error. This chain links TRBV11-2 with TRBJ1-2, with 7 positions matching TRBD1. This CDR3 spans 13 amino acids. The germline V gene has CDR1 SGHAT and CDR2 FQNNGV. CDR3 region: CAGSLDRLDGYTF. The CDR3 DNA follows: TGTGCCGGCAGCTTGGACAGGTTGGATGGCTACACCTTC.

This chain links TRBV2 with TRBJ2-7; TRBD2 agrees at 9 bases. V trimming: 6 bases; J trimming: 6 bases; junction bases outside the gene matches: 9. CDR1 and CDR2 from the germline V gene are SNHLY and FYNNEI. This CDR3 has 14 residues. CDR3 sequence: CASSLAGAGGEQYF. DNA of the CDR3: TGTGCCAGCAGCTTAGCAGGAGCGGGGGGCGAGCAGTACTTC.

This clonotype was found a few times. CDR3 DNA: TGTGCCAGCAGTTTATTTGGTCAGGGGGCTGGGGGCTACACCTTC. Protein sequence: CASSLFGQGAGGYTF. The gene calls are TRBV28 and TRBJ1-2, with 8 nucleotides matching TRBD1. This CDR3 is 15 amino acids long. Germline loops: CDR1 MDHEN, CDR2 SYDVKM. V lost 1 base and J lost 8; bases outside the gene matches: 9.